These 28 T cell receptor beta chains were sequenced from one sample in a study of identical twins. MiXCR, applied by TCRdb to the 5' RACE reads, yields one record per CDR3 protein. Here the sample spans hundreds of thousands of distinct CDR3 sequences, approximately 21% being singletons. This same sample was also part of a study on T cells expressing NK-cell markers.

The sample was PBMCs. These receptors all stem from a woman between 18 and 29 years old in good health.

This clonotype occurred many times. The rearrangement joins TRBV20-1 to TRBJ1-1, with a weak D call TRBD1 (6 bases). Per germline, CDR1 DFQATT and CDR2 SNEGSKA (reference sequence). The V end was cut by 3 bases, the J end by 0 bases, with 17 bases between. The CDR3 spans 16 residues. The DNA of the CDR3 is TGCAGTGCTAGCGGGCTGGACAGACTATTGAACACTGAAGCTTTCTTT. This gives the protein CSASGLDRLLNTEAFF.

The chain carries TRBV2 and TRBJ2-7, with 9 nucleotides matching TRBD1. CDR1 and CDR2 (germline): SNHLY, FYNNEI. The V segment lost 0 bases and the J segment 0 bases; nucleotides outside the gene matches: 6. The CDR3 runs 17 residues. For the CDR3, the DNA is TGTGCCAGCAGTGAAGCGGAACCGGGACAGGGCTCCTACGAGCAGTACTTC. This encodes CASSEAEPGQGSYEQYF.

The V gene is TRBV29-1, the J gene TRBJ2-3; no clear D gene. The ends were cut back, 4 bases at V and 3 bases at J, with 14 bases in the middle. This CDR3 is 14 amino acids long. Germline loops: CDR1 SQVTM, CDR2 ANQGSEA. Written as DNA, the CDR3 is TGCAGCGTTGCCCTTCGGGCAAAAACAGATACGCAGTATTTT. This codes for CSVALRAKTDTQYF.

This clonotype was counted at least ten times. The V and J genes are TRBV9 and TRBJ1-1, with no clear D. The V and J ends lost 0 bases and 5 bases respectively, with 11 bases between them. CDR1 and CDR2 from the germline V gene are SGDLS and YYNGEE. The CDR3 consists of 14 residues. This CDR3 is CASSVEGSGTEAFF. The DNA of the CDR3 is TGTGCCAGCAGCGTAGAGGGAAGTGGGACTGAAGCTTTCTTT.

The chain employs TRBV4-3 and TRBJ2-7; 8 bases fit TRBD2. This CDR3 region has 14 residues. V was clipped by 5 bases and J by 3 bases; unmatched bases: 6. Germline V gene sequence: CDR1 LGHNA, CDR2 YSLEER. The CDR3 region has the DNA TGCGCCAGCAGCACCTACACTAGCGGCTACGAGCAGTACTTC. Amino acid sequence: CASSTYTSGYEQYF.

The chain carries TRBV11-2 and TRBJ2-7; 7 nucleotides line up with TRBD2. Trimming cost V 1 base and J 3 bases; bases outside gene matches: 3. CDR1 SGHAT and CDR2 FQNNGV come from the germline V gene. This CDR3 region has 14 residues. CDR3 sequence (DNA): TGTGCCAGCAGCTTAGCCCTAGCGGTCTACGAGCAGTACTTC. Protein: CASSLALAVYEQYF.

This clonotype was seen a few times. In DNA form, the CDR3 reads TGCAGTGCGACAACTAGCGGGAGCGTATACGAGCAGTACTTC. Amino acids: CSATTSGSVYEQYF. The chain is built from TRBV20-1 and TRBJ2-7, with 11 bases that match TRBD2. The V gene end was trimmed by 6 bases and the J gene end by 4 bases; junction bases not matched to a gene: 8. The CDR3 contains 14 residues. Germline CDR1 DFQATT, CDR2 SNEGSKA (reference sequence).

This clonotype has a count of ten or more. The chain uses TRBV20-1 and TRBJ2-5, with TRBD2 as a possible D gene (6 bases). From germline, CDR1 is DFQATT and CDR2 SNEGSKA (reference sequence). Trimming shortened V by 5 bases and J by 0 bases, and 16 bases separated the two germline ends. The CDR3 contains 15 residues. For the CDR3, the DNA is TGCAGTGCTTTTCGGACTACGGGGGACCAAGAGACCCAGTACTTC. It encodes CSAFRTTGDQETQYF.

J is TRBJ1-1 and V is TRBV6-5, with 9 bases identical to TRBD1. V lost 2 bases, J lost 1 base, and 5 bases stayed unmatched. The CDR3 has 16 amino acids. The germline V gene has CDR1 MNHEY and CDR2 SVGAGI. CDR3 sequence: CASSYVRGQGNTEAFF. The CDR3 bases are TGTGCCAGCAGTTACGTGCGGGGACAGGGGAACACTGAAGCTTTCTTT.

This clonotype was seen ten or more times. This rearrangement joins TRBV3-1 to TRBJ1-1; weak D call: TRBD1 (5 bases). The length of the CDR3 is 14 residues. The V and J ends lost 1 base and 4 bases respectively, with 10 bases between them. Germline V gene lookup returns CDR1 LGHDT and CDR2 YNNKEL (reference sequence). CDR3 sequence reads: CASSQVEGVTEAFF. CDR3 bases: TGTGCCAGCAGCCAAGTTGAAGGGGTCACTGAAGCTTTCTTT.

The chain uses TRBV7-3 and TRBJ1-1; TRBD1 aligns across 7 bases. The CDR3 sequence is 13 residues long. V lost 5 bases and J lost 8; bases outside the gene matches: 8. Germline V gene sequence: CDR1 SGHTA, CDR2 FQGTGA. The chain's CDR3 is CASSPPKGAEAFF. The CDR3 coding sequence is TGTGCCAGCAGCCCACCGAAGGGGGCCGAAGCTTTCTTT.

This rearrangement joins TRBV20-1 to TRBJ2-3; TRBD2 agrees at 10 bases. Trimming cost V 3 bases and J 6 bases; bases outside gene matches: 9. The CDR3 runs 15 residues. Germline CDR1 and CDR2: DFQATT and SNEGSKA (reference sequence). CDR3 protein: CSARKLAGGRDTQYF. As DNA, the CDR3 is TGCAGTGCTAGGAAATTAGCGGGGGGCCGGGATACGCAGTATTTT.

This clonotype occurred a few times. The CDR3 DNA reads as TGCAGTGCTAGATTTGGGGGGGGGCCCACCGGGGAGCTGTTTTTT. It specifies CSARFGGGPTGELFF. The chain links TRBV20-1 to TRBJ2-2; TRBD2 is a possible D gene (7 bases). Germline CDR1 and CDR2: DFQATT and SNEGSKA (reference sequence). The CDR3 has 15 residues. Trimming removed 2 bases at V and 4 bases at J, with 14 bases between.

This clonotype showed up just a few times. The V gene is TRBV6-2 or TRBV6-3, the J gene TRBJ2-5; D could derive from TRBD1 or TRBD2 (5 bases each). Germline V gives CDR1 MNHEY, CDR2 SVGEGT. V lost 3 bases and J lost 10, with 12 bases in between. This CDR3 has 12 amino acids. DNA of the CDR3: TGTGCCAGCAGTTATGAGGGGAGAGGCCAGTACTTC. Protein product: CASSYEGRGQYF.

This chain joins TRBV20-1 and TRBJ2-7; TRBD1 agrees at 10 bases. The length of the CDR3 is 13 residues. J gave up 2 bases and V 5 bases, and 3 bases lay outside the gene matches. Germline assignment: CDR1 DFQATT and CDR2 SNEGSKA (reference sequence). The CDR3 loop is CSAPDRGTYEQYF. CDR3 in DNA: TGCAGTGCTCCGGACAGGGGGACCTACGAGCAGTACTTC.

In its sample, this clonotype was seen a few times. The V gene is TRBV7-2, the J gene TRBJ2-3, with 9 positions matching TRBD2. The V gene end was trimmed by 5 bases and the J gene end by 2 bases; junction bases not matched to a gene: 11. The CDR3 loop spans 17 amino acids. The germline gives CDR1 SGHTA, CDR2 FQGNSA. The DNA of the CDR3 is TGTGCCAGCAGCACCCTAGCCGGCGGGGGGGTCACAGATACGCAGTATTTT. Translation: CASSTLAGGGVTDTQYF.

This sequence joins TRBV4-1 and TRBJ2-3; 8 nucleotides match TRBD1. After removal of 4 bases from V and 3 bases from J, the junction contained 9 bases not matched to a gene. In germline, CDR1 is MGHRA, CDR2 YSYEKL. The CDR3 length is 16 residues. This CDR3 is CASSRAGQGRTDTQYF. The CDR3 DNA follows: TGCGCCAGCAGCCGCGCAGGACAGGGAAGGACAGATACGCAGTATTTT.

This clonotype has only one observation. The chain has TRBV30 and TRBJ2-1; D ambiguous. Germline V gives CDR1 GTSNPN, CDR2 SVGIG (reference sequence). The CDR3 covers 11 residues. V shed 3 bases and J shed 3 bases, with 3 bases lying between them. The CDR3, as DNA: TGTGCCTGGAGCAACTACAATGAGCAGTTCTTC. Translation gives CAWSNYNEQFF.

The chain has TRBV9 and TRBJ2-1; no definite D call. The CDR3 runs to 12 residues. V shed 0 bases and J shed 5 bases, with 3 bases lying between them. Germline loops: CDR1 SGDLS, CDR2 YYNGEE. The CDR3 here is CASSVDNNEQFF. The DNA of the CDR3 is TGTGCCAGCAGCGTAGATAACAATGAGCAGTTCTTC. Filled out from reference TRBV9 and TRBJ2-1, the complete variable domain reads DSGVTQTPKHLITATGQRVTLRCSPRSGDLSVYWYQQSLDQGLQFLIQYYNGEERAKGNILERFSAQQFPDLHSELNLSSLELGDSALYFCASSVDNNEQFFGPGTRLTVL.

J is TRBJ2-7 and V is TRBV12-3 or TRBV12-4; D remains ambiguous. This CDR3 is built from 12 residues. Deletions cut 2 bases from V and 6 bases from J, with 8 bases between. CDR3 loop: CASSLTGSEQYF. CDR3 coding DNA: TGTGCCAGCAGTTTAACTGGGTCCGAGCAGTACTTC.

The CDR3 is CASNRREWLEQFF. CDR3 sequence (DNA): TGTGCCAGCAACCGGAGGGAATGGTTAGAGCAGTTCTTC. The V gene is TRBV6-6, the J gene TRBJ2-1; D is possibly TRBD2 (6 bases). Trimming took 7 bases from V and 10 from J, leaving 17 bases between them. CDR3 length: 13 residues. Germline V CDR1 and CDR2: MNHNY, SVGAGI (reference sequence).

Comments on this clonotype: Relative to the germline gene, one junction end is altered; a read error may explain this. The CDR3 sequence is CSARAGRYEQYF. As DNA, the CDR3 is TGCAGTGCCAGAGCAGGTCGATACGAGCAGTACTTC. This chain links TRBV20-1 with TRBJ2-7; no definite D call. The germline V gene has CDR1 DFQATT and CDR2 SNEGSKA (reference sequence). This CDR3 is 12 amino acids long.

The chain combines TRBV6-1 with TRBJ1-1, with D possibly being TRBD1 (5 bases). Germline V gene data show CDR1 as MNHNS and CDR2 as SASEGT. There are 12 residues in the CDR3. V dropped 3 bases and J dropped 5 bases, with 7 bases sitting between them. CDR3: CASSEGRTEAFF. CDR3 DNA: TGTGCCAGCAGTGAGGGACGGACTGAAGCTTTCTTT.

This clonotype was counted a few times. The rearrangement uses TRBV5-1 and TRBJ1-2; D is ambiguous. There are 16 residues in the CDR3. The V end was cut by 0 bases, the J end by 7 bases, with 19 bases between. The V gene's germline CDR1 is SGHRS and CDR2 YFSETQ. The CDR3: CASSLVPEDWVFGYTF. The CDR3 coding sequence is TGCGCCAGCAGCTTGGTACCGGAGGACTGGGTCTTTGGCTACACCTTC.

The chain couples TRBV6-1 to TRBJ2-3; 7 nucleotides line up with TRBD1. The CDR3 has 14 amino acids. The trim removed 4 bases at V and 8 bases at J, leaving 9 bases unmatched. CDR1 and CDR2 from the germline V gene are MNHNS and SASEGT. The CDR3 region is CASSAGTVQGTQYF. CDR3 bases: TGTGCCAGCAGTGCCGGGACAGTCCAGGGTACGCAGTATTTT.

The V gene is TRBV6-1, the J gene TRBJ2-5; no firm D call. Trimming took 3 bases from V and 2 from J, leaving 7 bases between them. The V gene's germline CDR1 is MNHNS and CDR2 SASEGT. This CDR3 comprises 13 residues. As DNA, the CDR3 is TGTGCCAGCAGTGACAGGAGTCAAGAGACCCAGTACTTC. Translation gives CASSDRSQETQYF.

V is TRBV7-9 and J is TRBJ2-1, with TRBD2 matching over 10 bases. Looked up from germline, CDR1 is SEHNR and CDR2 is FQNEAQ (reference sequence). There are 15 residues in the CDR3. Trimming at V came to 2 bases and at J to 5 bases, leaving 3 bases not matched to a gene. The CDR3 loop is CASSLISGGDNEQFF. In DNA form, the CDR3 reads TGTGCCAGCAGCTTAATCAGCGGGGGGGACAATGAGCAGTTCTTC.

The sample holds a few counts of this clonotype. For the CDR3, the DNA is TGTGCCAGCAGTAGGAGCGGGGGCACAGATACGCAGTATTTT. This codes for CASSRSGGTDTQYF. The chain is built from TRBV12-3 or TRBV12-4 and TRBJ2-3, with 7 nucleotides matching TRBD2. Trimming took 5 bases from V and 1 from J; bases not matched to a gene: 3. CDR3 length: 14 residues.